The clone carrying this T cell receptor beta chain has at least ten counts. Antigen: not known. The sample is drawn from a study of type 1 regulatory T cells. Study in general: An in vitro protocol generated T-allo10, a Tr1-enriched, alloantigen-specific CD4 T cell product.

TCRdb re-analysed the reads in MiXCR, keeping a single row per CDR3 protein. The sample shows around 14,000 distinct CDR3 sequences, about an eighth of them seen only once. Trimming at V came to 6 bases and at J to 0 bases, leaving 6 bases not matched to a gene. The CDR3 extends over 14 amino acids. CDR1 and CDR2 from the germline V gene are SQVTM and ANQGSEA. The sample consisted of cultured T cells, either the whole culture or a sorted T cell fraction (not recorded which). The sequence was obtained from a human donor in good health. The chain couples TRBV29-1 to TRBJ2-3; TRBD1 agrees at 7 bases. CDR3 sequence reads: CSVRTGPSTDTQYF. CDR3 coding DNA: TGCAGCGTCCGGACAGGCCCTAGCACAGATACGCAGTATTTT.